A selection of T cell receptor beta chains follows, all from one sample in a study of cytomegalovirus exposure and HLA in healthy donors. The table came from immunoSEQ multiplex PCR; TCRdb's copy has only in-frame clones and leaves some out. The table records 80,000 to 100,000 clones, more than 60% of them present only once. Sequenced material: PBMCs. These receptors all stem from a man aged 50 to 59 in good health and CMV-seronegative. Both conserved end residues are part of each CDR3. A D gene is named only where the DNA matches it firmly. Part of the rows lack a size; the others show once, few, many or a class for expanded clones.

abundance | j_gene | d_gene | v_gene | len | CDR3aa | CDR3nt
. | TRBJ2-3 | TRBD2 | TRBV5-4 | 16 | CASSLRAGGPTDTQYF | TGTGCCAGCAGCTTGAGGGCGGGGGGCCCCACAGATACGCAGTATTTT
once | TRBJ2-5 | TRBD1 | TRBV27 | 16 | CASSPRQGLLQETQYF | TGTGCCAGCAGTCCGAGACAGGGGCTTCTGCAAGAGACCCAGTACTTC
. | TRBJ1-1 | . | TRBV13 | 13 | CASSLRGAPEAFF | TGTGCCAGCAGCTTACGGGGGGCCCCTGAAGCTTTCTTT
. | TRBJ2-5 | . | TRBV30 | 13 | CAWSPPGEETQYF | TGTGCCTGGAGCCCCCCAGGGGAAGAGACCCAGTACTTC
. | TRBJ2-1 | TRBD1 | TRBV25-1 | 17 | CASKGQALSVPYNEQFF | TGTGCCAGCAAAGGACAGGCGCTTTCAGTACCCTACAATGAGCAGTTCTTC
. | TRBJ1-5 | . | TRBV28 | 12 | CASSLGGQPQHF | TGTGCCAGCAGTTTAGGAGGGCAGCCCCAGCATTTT
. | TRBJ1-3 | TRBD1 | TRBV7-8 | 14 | CASSFGTGGNTIYF | TGTGCCAGCAGCTTTGGGACAGGGGGAAACACCATATATTTT
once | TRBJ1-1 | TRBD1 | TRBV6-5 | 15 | CASSRIRDSNTEAFF | TGTGCCAGCAGTCGGATCCGGGACAGTAACACTGAAGCTTTCTTT
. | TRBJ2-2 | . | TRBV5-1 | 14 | CASSPTGNTGELFF | TGCGCCAGCAGTCCCACAGGGAACACCGGGGAGCTGTTTTTT
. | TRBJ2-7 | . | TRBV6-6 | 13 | CASSYAGSYEQYF | TGTGCCAGCAGTTACGCCGGTTCCTACGAGCAGTACTTC
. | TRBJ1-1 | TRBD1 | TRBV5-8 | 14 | CASRMQGAGTEAFF | TGTGCCAGCAGGATGCAGGGGGCGGGAACTGAAGCTTTCTTT
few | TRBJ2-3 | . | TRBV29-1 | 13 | CSVEVVSTDTQYF | TGCAGCGTTGAAGTAGTTAGCACAGATACGCAGTATTTT
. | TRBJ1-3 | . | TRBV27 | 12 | CASSPNGNTIYF | TGTGCCAGCAGTCCCAATGGAAACACCATATATTTT
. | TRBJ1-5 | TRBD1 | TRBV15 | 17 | CATSRNLGQGLDQPQHF | TGTGCCACCAGCAGAAACTTAGGACAGGGTTTGGATCAGCCCCAGCATTTT
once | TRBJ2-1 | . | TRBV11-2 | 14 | CASRETSSYNEQFF | TGTGCCAGCCGGGAGACTAGCTCCTACAATGAGCAGTTCTTC
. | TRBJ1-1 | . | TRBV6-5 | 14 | CASRPQGLGTEAFF | TGTGCCAGCAGGCCACAGGGTCTGGGGACTGAAGCTTTCTTT
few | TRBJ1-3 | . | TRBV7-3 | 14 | CASSIQGSGNTIYF | TGTGCCAGCAGCATACAGGGCTCTGGAAACACCATATATTTT
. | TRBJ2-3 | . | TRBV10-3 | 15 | CAASASQGWGDTQYF | TGTGCCGCATCCGCATCGCAGGGGTGGGGGGATACGCAGTATTTT
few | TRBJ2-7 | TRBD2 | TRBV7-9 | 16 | CSSSLEGGRTGHEQYF | TGTTCCAGCAGCTTAGAAGGCGGGAGGACTGGTCACGAGCAGTACTTC
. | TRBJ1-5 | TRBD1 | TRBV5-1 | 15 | CASSFGTGDNQPQHF | TGCGCCAGCAGCTTCGGGACAGGGGACAATCAGCCCCAGCATTTT
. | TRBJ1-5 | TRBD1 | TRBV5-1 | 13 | CASSIQGDQPQHF | TGCGCCAGCAGTATCCAGGGGGACCAGCCCCAGCATTTT
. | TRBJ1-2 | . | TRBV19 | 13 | CASSINPSYGYTF | TGTGCCAGTAGTATCAACCCCAGCTATGGCTACACCTTC
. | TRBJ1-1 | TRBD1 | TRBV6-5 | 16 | CASSYSSATGTTEAFF | TGTGCCAGCAGTTACTCGTCCGCGACAGGGACCACTGAAGCTTTCTTT
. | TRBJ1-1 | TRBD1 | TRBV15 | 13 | CATRGTGGTEAFF | TGTGCCACCCGCGGGACAGGGGGCACTGAAGCTTTCTTT
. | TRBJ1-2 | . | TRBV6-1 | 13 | CASSRTAPYGYTF | TGTGCCAGCAGTAGGACAGCTCCCTATGGCTACACCTTC
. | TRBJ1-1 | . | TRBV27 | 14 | CASSPGQSRTEAFF | TGTGCCAGCAGTCCCGGACAGAGCCGTACTGAAGCTTTCTTT
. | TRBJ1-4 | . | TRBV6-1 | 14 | CASSRGRTNEKLFF | TGTGCCAGCAGCCGAGGGAGAACTAATGAAAAACTGTTTTTT
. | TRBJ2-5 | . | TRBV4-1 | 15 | CASSQEETGVREQYF | TGCGCCAGCAGCCAAGAAGAGACAGGTGTGAGAGAGCAGTACTTC
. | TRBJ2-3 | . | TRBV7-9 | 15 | CASSLEGHLGDTQYF | TGTGCCAGCAGCTTAGAGGGACACCTGGGCGATACGCAGTATTTT
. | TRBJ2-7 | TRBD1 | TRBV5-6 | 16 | CASSLMDRRTGYEQYF | TGTGCCAGCAGCTTGATGGACAGGCGGACTGGGTACGAGCAGTACTTC
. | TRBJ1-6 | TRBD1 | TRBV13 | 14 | CASSPGQGGSPLHF | TGTGCCAGCAGCCCTGGACAGGGTGGCTCACCCCTCCACTTT
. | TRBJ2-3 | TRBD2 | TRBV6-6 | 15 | CASRRPGLETDTQYF | TGTGCCAGCAGGCGACCGGGACTAGAAACAGATACGCAGTATTTT
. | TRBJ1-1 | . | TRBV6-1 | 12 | CASRHQGTEAFF | TGTGCCAGCAGGCATCAGGGTACTGAAGCTTTCTTT
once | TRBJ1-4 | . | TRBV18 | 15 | CASSVGSGTNEKLFF | TGTGCCAGCTCAGTGGGTTCCGGGACTAATGAAAAACTGTTTTTT
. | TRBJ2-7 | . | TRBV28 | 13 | CASTAGGVYEQYF | TGTGCCAGCACAGCGGGCGGCGTCTACGAGCAGTACTTC
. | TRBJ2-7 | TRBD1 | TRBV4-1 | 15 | CASSHQDRGPYEQYF | TGCGCCAGCAGCCACCAGGACAGGGGGCCCTACGAGCAGTACTTC
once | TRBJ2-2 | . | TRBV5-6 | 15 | CASSPTGMGTGELFF | TGTGCCAGCAGCCCGACAGGTATGGGCACCGGGGAGCTGTTTTTT
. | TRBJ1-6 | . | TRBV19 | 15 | CASSQQGGDNSPLHF | TGTGCCAGTAGTCAACAGGGTGGGGATAATTCACCCCTCCACTTT
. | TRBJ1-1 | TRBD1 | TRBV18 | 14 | CASSPRQGAAEAFF | TGTGCCAGCTCACCTCGACAGGGCGCCGCTGAAGCTTTCTTT
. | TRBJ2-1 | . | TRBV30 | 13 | CAWSGAGDGEQFF | TGTGCCTGGAGTGGGGCAGGGGATGGTGAGCAGTTCTTC
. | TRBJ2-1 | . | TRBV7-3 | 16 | CASSPGDRISYNEQFF | TGTGCCAGCAGCCCGGGGGACAGAATCTCCTACAATGAGCAGTTCTTC
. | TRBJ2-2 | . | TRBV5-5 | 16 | CASSLFLRQNTGELFF | TGTGCCAGCAGCCTTTTCCTGAGGCAGAACACCGGGGAGCTGTTTTTT
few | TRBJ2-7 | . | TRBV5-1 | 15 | CASKFDDRRNYEQYF | TGCGCCAGCAAATTCGACGACAGGAGAAACTACGAGCAGTACTTC
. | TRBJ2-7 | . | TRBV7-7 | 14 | CASSLSRGSYEQYF | TGTGCTAGCAGCTTATCCCGGGGATCCTACGAGCAGTACTTC
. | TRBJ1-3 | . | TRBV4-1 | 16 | CASSQEKRGSGNTIYF | TGCGCCAGCAGCCAAGAGAAGAGAGGATCTGGAAACACCATATATTTT
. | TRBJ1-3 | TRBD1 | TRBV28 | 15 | CASSLDRGRRNTIYF | TGTGCCAGCAGTCTAGACAGGGGCCGGAGGAACACCATATATTTT
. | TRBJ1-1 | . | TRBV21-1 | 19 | CASSKCVGGQGKMNTEAFF | TGTGCCAGCAGCAAATGCGTCGGGGGACAGGGGAAAATGAACACTGAAGCTTTCTTT
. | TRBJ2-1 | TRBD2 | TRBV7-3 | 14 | CASSFSGKRNEQFF | TGCGCCAGCAGCTTTAGCGGGAAGAGAAATGAGCAGTTCTTC
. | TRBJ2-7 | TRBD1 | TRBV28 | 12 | CASSGTVYEQYF | TGTGCCAGCAGTGGGACAGTCTACGAGCAGTACTTC
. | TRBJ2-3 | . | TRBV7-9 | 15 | CASSYIGVGTDTQYF | TGTGCCAGCAGCTATATAGGAGTCGGCACAGATACGCAGTATTTT
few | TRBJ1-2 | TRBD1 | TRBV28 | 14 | CASSLGQGAQGYTF | TGTGCCAGCAGTTTAGGGCAGGGGGCGCAAGGCTACACCTTC
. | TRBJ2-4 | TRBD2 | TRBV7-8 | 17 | CASSAGLAGAAKNIQYF | TGTGCCAGCAGCGCCGGACTAGCGGGGGCGGCCAAAAACATTCAGTACTTC
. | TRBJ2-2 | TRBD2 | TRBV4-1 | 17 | CASSQDLAGTNTGELFF | TGCGCCAGCAGCCAAGATTTAGCGGGGACGAACACCGGGGAGCTGTTTTTT
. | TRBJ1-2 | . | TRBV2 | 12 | CASTVNNYGYTF | TGTGCCAGCACGGTGAATAACTATGGCTACACCTTC